Presented here are 26 T cell receptor beta chains from one specimen sequenced in a study of cytotoxic CD8 clonotypes in ibrutinib-treated CLL. Measured with immunoSEQ multiplex PCR; TCRdb has only the in-frame clones, and not every one. Of 150,000 to 200,000 clones in the sample, roughly 88% are singletons; the top ten hold roughly 3%. The specimen was PBMCs, collected at disease progression, from a patient treated with ibrutinib. These TCRs come from a human donor with chronic lymphocytic leukemia.

The V call is TRBV5-4, the J call TRBJ1-5, with D uncertain. Trimming took off 0 bases at V and 6 bases at J, with 4 bases between the two ends. CDR1 and CDR2 (germline): SGHNT, YYREEE (reference sequence). The CDR3 loop spans 12 amino acids. The CDR3 region is CASSLAGQPQHF. CDR3 in DNA: TGTGCCAGCAGCTTGGCAGGTCAGCCCCAGCATTTT. Supplemented by reference TRBV5-4 and TRBJ1-5, the full variable domain reads ETGVTQSPTHLIKTRGQQVTLRCSSQSGHNTVSWYQQALGQGPQFIFQYYREEENGRGNFPPRFSGLQFPNYSSELNVNALELDDSALYLCASSLAGQPQHFGDGTRLSIL.

This clone has just one count. The rearrangement links TRBV7-2 to TRBJ2-1, with TRBD1 matching 9 bases. This CDR3 is built from 16 residues. Germline V gene sequence: CDR1 SGHTA, CDR2 FQGNSA. J gave up 3 bases and V 1 base, and 4 bases lay outside the gene matches. CDR3 loop: CASSLVGTGLYNEQFF. For the CDR3, the DNA is TGTGCCAGCAGCTTAGTTGGGACAGGGCTCTACAATGAGCAGTTCTTC.

The gene calls are TRBV5-1 and TRBJ2-3; unclear D gene. V lost 1 base, J lost 2 bases, and 17 bases lay in between. This CDR3 region has 17 residues. The germline V gene has CDR1 SGHRS and CDR2 YFSETQ. CDR3 bases: TGCGCCAGCAGCTTGTGGTTTGTTTCCACCTCCACAGATACGCAGTATTTT. Encoded protein: CASSLWFVSTSTDTQYF.

The V and J genes are TRBV5-1 and TRBJ1-1, with D possibly matching TRBD1 (6 bases). V lost 1 base, J lost 0 bases, and 13 bases lay in between. The CDR3 runs to 16 residues. The germline V gene encodes CDR1 SGHRS and CDR2 YFSETQ. The CDR3 nucleotides are TGCGCCAGCAGCTTGCACAGGGAGGTCATGAACACTGAAGCTTTCTTT. Residues: CASSLHREVMNTEAFF.

The gene calls are TRBV19 and TRBJ1-4, with a weak D call TRBD1 (5 bases). Trimming left V 2 bases short and J 0 bases short, with 10 bases between. This CDR3 contains 16 residues. Per germline, CDR1 LNHDA and CDR2 SQIVND (reference sequence). CDR3: CASSIKQGATNEKLFF. The CDR3, as DNA: TGTGCCAGTAGTATAAAGCAGGGAGCAACTAATGAAAAACTGTTTTTT.

This chain connects TRBV4-2 to TRBJ2-1; 14 bases are shared with TRBD2. Trimming cost V 0 bases and J 4 bases; bases outside gene matches: 8. Per germline, CDR1 LGHNA and CDR2 YNFKEQ. The CDR3 has 19 residues. This CDR3 is CASSQDEGTSGRIYNEQFF. DNA of the CDR3: TGTGCCAGCAGCCAAGATGAGGGGACTAGCGGGAGAATATACAATGAGCAGTTCTTC.

The rearrangement joins TRBV29-1 to TRBJ2-5; no firm D call. CDR1 is SQVTM and CDR2 is ANQGSEA in the germline V gene. The germline V and J ends were trimmed by 8 bases and 5 bases, with 15 bases remaining between them. The CDR3 covers 12 residues. CDR3 protein: CSLRLGMETQYF. CDR3 DNA: TGCAGCCTACGGTTAGGGATGGAGACCCAGTACTTC. Together with reference TRBV29-1 and TRBJ2-5, the CDR3 gives the full variable domain: SAVISQKPSRDICQRGTSLTIQCQVDSQVTMMFWYRQQPGQSLTLIATANQGSEATYESGFVIDKFPISRPNLTFSTLTVSNMSPEDSSIYLCSLRLGMETQYFGPGTRLLVL.

The CDR3 nucleotides read TGTGCCAGCAGTCCCGGGACAGGGGGCGCAGGGGCCAACGTCCTGACTTTC. This sequence encodes CASSPGTGGAGANVLTF. J is TRBJ2-6 and V is TRBV2, with 12 bases aligning to TRBD1. V was pared by 5 bases and J by 4 bases, with 6 bases of the junction left unmatched. The CDR3 loop spans 17 amino acids. Germline assignment: CDR1 SNHLY and CDR2 FYNNEI.

The rearrangement links TRBV19 to TRBJ1-1, with 7 bases lining up with TRBD1. The CDR3 consists of 13 residues. The germline V gene encodes CDR1 LNHDA and CDR2 SQIVND (reference sequence). Germline trimming cut 5 bases from V and 7 bases from J; bases unmatched to any gene: 7. As DNA, the CDR3 is TGTGCCAGTAGTTTGAGGGGGCTTAATGAAGCTTTCTTT. Translating it yields CASSLRGLNEAFF.

The chain is built from TRBV6-4 and TRBJ2-2; TRBD2 aligns across 8 bases. CDR3 length: 16 amino acids. V gave up 1 base and J gave up 9 bases; unmatched junction bases: 10. The V gene's germline CDR1 is MRHNA and CDR2 SNTAGT. The CDR3 is CASSDFGTSGNRELFF. CDR3 bases: TGTGCCAGCAGTGACTTTGGGACTAGTGGGAATCGGGAGCTGTTTTTT.

The rearrangement uses TRBV5-3 and TRBJ1-2; possible D gene TRBD1, 5 bases. TRBV5-3 is marked as an open reading frame, function uncertain. The CDR3 totals 14 residues. V lost 4 bases and J lost 8, with 18 bases in between. In nucleotides, the CDR3 is TGTGCCAGAAGCGGGGCGACTCTCTGGCGGGGCTACACCTTC. It yields the protein CARSGATLWRGYTF.

Concerning this clone: Other DNA sequences in this specimen translate into the identical CDR3. This chain connects TRBV7-9 to TRBJ1-5; possibly TRBD1 for D (6 bases). V shed 5 bases and J shed 4 bases, with 12 bases lying between them. Looked up from germline, CDR1 is SEHNR and CDR2 is FQNEAQ (reference sequence). This CDR3 region has 14 residues. The CDR3 spells CASSLGQRNQPQHF. The CDR3 DNA reads as TGTGCCAGCAGCCTCGGACAGAGAAATCAGCCCCAGCATTTT. Full variable domain (rest looked up from reference TRBV7-9 and TRBJ1-5): DTGVSQNPRHKITKRGQNVTFRCDPISEHNRLYWYRQTLGQGPEFLTYFQNEAQLEKSRLLSDRFSAERPKGSFSTLEIQRTEQGDSAMYLCASSLGQRNQPQHFGDGTRLSIL.

The rearrangement joins TRBV5-1 to TRBJ2-1; D perhaps matches TRBD2 (5 bases). Per germline, CDR1 SGHRS and CDR2 YFSETQ. This CDR3 comprises 14 residues. With 1 base removed from V and 5 bases from J, the gap between germline ends came to 10 bases. In DNA, the CDR3 is TGCGCCAGCAGCTTGTTTGACGGGGACAATGAGCAGTTCTTC. Translation: CASSLFDGDNEQFF.

This chain uses TRBV7-2 with TRBJ1-4; the D gene is possibly TRBD1 (5 bases). There are 16 residues in the CDR3. V was cut by 1 base and J by 8 bases, with 17 bases left in between. CDR1 is SGHTA and CDR2 is FQGNSA in the germline V gene. This chain's CDR3 is CASSLVLGEGEEKLFF. The CDR3 bases are TGTGCCAGCAGCTTAGTGTTAGGGGAAGGTGAGGAAAAACTGTTTTTT.

V and J are TRBV6-5 and TRBJ1-5; the D is unclear. The V end lost 0 bases, the J end lost 6 bases, and 9 bases lay between the germline ends. The CDR3 runs 14 residues. Germline V gives CDR1 MNHEY, CDR2 SVGAGI. As DNA, the CDR3 is TGTGCCAGCAGTTACTCGAAGCTCGGTCAGCCCCAGCATTTT. Amino acids: CASSYSKLGQPQHF.

The genes are TRBV27 and TRBJ2-7; 9 bases match TRBD2. Germline loops: CDR1 MNHEY, CDR2 SMNVEV (reference sequence). This CDR3 has 15 residues. J was trimmed by 2 bases and V by 7 bases; bases with no gene match: 9. The CDR3 DNA reads TGTGCCAGCACCTCCTGGGCGGGAGGGACCTACGAGCAGTACTTC. Translating it yields CASTSWAGGTYEQYF.

V gene TRBV2 combines with J gene TRBJ2-3, with D perhaps given as TRBD1 or TRBD2 (6 bases each). V was shortened by 10 bases and J by 6 bases, with 11 bases between the two germline ends. Germline CDR1 SNHLY, CDR2 FYNNEI. This CDR3 contains 11 residues. The CDR3 DNA follows: TGTGCCACCAGAGGGGGGGATACGCAGTATTTT. Protein sequence: CATRGGDTQYF.

This clone came up once. This sequence joins TRBV27 and TRBJ2-4, with D perhaps TRBD2 (6 bases). The CDR3 has 13 amino acids. Trimming left V 3 bases short and J 9 bases short, with 12 bases between. In germline, CDR1 is MNHEY, CDR2 SMNVEV (reference sequence). CDR3 in DNA: TGTGCCAGCAGTTTGGGGGGACGGGGCATTCAGTACTTC. It codes for CASSLGGRGIQYF.

This chain links TRBV23-1 with TRBJ2-7; D is ambiguous. TRBV23-1 is recorded as an ORF, its role being uncertain. Trimming left V 5 bases short and J 0 bases short, with 11 bases between. The CDR3 contains 14 residues. CDR3 sequence (DNA): TGCGCCAGCAGTTACCGACGGAGCTCCTACGAGCAGTACTTC. This encodes CASSYRRSSYEQYF.

The gene calls are TRBV7-6 and TRBJ1-1, with D possibly matching TRBD1 (6 bases). The V end lost 4 bases, the J end lost 1 base, and 10 bases lay between the germline ends. This CDR3 has 14 residues. Germline V gene sequence: CDR1 SGHVS, CDR2 FNYEAQ. The CDR3 DNA sequence: TGTGCCAGCAGCTCGACAGGAGGGAACACTGAAGCTTTCTTT. Translated: CASSSTGGNTEAFF.

The gene calls are TRBV19 and TRBJ2-1; 8 nucleotides match TRBD1. The CDR3 spans 14 residues. The V gene's germline CDR1 is LNHDA and CDR2 SQIVND (reference sequence). V gave up 7 bases and J gave up 9 bases; unmatched junction bases: 11. This CDR3 is CASTQGQGRGEQFF. CDR3 sequence (DNA): TGTGCCAGTACCCAAGGACAGGGACGGGGTGAGCAGTTCTTC.

V and J are TRBV7-9 and TRBJ2-1, with D perhaps TRBD2 (5 bases). Trimming shortened V by 2 bases and J by 4 bases, and 15 bases separated the two germline ends. The CDR3 totals 16 residues. In germline, CDR1 is SEHNR, CDR2 FQNEAQ (reference sequence). The CDR3 is CASSLILRARYNEQFF. The CDR3 nucleotides are TGTGCCAGCAGCTTAATCTTGAGGGCCCGGTACAATGAGCAGTTCTTC.

The genes are TRBV6-1 and TRBJ1-2; weak D call: TRBD1 (6 bases). This CDR3 spans 14 amino acids. Germline V gives CDR1 MNHNS, CDR2 SASEGT. Deletions cut 8 bases from V and 4 bases from J, with 17 bases between. CDR3 region: CASYPTRGIYGYTF. Written as DNA, the CDR3 is TGTGCCAGCTATCCGACCAGGGGTATCTATGGCTACACCTTC.

This chain links TRBV9 with TRBJ2-5; D is uncertain. Germline values: CDR1 SGDLS, CDR2 YYNGEE. V lost 0 bases and J 4 bases, leaving 13 bases between the germline ends. The CDR3 is made up of 15 amino acids. CDR3 sequence: CASSVGGALIETQYF. The CDR3 region has the DNA TGTGCCAGCAGCGTAGGCGGAGCCCTAATAGAGACCCAGTACTTC.

The J gene is TRBJ2-3, the V gene TRBV6-5; 7 nucleotides match TRBD1. This CDR3 contains 15 residues. Germline-derived CDR1 and CDR2 are MNHEY and SVGAGI. The J segment lost 0 bases and the V segment lost 8 bases, leaving 8 bases of the junction unmatched. The CDR3 DNA is TGTGCCAGCCTCGACAGGGATCCTAGCACAGATACGCAGTATTTT. Its protein is CASLDRDPSTDTQYF.

This clone was seen more than once but under ten times. This chain joins TRBV6-5 and TRBJ1-5; D might be TRBD1 (5 bases). Trimming pared 7 bases from V and 3 bases from J, leaving 16 bases between. CDR3 size: 15 residues. Germline V lookup: CDR1 MNHEY, CDR2 SVGAGI. CDR3 sequence reads: CASTPGQGVNQPQHF. DNA of the CDR3: TGTGCCAGCACCCCCGGCCAGGGCGTCAATCAGCCCCAGCATTTT.